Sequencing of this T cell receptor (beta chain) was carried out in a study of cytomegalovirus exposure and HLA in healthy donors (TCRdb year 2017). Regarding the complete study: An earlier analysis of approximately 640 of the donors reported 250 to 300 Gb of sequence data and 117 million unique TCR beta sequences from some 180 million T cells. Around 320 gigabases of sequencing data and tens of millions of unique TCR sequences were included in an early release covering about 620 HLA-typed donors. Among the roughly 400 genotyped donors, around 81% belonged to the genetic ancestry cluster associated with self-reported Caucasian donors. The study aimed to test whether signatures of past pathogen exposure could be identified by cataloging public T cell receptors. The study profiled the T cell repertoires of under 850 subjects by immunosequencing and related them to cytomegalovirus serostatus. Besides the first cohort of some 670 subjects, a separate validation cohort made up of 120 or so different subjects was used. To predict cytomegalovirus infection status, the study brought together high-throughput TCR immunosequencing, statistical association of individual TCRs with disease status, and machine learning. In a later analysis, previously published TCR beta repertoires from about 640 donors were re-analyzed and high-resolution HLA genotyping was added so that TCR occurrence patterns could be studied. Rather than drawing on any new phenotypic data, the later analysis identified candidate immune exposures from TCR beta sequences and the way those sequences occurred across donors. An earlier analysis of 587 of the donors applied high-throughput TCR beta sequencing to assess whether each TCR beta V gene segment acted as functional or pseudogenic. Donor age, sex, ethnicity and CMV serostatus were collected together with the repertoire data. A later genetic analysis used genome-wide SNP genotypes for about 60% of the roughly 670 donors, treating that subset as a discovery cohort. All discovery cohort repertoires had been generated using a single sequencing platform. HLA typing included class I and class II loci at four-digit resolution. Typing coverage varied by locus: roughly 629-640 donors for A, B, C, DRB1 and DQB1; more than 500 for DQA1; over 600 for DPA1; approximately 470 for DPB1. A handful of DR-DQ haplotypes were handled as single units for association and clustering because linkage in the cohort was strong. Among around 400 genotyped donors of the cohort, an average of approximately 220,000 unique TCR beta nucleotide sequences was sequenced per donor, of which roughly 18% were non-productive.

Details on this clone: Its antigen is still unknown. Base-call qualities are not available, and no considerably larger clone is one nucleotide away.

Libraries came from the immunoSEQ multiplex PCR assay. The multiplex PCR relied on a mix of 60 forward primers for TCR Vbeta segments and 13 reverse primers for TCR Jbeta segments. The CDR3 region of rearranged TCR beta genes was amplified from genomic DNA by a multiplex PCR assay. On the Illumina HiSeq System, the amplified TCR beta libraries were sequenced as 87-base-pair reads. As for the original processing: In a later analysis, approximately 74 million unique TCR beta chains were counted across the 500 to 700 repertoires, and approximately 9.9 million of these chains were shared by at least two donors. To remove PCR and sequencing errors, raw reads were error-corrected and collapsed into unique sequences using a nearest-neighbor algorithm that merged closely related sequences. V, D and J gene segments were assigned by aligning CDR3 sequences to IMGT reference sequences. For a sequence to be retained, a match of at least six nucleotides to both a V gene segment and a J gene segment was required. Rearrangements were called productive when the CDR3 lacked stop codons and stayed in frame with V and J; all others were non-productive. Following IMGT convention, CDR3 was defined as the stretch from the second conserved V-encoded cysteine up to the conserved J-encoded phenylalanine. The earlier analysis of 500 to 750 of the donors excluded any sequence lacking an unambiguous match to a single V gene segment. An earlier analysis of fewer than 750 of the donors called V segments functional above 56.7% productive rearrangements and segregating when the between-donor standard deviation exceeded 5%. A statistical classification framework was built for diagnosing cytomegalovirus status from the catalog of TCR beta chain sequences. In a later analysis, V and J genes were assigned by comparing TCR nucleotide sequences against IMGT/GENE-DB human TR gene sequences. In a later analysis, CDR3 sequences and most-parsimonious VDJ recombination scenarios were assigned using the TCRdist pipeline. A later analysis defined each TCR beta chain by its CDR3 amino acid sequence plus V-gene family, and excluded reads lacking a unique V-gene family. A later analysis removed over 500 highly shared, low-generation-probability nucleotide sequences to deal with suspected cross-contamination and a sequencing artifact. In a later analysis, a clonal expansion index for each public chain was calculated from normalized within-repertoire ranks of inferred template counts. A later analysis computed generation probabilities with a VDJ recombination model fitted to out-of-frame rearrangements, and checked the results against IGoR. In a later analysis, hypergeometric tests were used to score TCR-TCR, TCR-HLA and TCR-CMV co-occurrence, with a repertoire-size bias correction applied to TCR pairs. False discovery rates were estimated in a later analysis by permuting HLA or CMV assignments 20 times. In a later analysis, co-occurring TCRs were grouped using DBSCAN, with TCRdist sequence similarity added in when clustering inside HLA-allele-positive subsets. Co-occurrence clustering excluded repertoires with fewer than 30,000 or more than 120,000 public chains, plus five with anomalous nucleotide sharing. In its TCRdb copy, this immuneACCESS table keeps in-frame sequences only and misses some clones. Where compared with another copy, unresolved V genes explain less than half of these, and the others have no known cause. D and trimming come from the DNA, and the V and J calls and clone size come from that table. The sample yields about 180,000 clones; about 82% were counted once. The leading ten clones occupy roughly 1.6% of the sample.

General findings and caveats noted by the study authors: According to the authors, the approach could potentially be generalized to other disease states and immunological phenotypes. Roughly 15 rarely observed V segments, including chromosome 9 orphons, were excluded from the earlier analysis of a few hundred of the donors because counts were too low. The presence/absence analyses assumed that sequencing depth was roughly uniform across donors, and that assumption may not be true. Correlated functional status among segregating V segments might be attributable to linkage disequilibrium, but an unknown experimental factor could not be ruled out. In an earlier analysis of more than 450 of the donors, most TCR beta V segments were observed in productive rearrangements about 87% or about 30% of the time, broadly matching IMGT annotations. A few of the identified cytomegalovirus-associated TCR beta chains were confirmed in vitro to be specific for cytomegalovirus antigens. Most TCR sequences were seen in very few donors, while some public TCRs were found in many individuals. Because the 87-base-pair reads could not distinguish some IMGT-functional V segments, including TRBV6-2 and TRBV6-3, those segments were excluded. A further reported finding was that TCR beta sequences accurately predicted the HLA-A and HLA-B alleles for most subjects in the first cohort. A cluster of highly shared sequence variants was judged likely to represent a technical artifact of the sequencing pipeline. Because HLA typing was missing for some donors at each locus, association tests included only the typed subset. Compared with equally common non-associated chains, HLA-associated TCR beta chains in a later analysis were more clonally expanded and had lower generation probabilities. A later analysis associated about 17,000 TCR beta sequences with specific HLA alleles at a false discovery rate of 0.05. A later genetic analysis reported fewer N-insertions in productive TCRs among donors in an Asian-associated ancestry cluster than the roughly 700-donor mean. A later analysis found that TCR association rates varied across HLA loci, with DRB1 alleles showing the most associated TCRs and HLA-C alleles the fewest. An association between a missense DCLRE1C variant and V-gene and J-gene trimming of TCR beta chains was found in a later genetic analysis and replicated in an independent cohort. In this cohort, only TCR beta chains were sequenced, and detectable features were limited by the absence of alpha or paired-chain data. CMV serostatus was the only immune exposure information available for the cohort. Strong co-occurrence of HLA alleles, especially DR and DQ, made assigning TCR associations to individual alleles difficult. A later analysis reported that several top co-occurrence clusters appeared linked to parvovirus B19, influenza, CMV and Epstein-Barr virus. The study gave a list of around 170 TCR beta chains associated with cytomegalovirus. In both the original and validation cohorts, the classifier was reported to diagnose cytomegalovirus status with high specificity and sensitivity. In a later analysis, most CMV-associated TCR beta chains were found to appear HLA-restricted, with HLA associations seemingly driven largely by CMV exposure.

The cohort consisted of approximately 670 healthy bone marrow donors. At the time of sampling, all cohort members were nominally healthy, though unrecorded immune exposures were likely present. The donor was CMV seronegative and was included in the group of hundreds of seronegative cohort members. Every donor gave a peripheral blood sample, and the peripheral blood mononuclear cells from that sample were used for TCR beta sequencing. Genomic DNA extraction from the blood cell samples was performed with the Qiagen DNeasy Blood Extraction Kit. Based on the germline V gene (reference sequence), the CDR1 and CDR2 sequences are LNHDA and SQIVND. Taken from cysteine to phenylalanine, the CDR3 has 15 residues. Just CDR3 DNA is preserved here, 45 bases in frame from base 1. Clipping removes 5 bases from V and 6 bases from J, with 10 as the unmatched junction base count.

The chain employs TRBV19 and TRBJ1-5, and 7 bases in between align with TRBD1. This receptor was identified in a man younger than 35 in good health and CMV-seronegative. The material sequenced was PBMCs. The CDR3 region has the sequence CASSLQGGAGQPQHF. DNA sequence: TGTGCCAGTAGTCTCCAGGGGGGCGCCGGTCAGCCCCAGCATTTT.